A single sample is the source of the 20 T cell receptor beta chains below, sequenced in a study of blood T cell repertoires in COVID-19. Clones were read by immunoSEQ multiplex PCR, and TCRdb kept only the in-frame ones, dropping some. The sample holds around 40,000 clones; 92% are singletons and the top ten take around 13%. The sample consisted of peripheral blood. The receptors come from a human donor in a cohort sampled during active COVID-19.

J is TRBJ1-2 and V is TRBV3-1 (or the pseudogene TRBV3-2); 10 nucleotides align to TRBD1. The germline gives CDR1 LGHDT, CDR2 YNNKEL (reference sequence). V lost 3 bases to trimming and J lost 4 bases; unmatched junction nucleotides: 2. CDR3 length equals 14 residues. CDR3 coding DNA: TGTGCCAGCAGCCAGGGACAGGGGTTCTATGGCTACACCTTC. Its translation: CASSQGQGFYGYTF.

V is TRBV11-2 and J is TRBJ2-7, with 10 bases that match TRBD1. CDR1 is SGHAT, CDR2 FQNNGV, per germline. The V and J ends lost 5 bases and 1 base, in that order; junction bases with no gene match: 2. CDR3 length: 14 amino acids. CDR3: CASSPGQGSYEQYF. DNA of the CDR3: TGTGCCAGCAGCCCGGGACAGGGGTCCTACGAGCAGTACTTC.

This chain links TRBV24-1 with TRBJ2-3; 7 bases are shared with TRBD2. Germline V lookup: CDR1 KGHDR, CDR2 SFDVKD. The CDR3 length is 15 residues. V lost 3 bases, J lost 4 bases, and 6 bases stayed unmatched. The CDR3 DNA is TGTGCCACCAGTGATAATCTAGGGAGGGCAGATACGCAGTATTTT. It is translated as CATSDNLGRADTQYF.

The chain has TRBV7-8 and TRBJ1-1; TRBD1 is a possible D gene (5 bases). Trimming removed 1 base from V and 10 bases from J, with 16 bases in between. Germline V gene data show CDR1 as SGHVS and CDR2 as FQNEAQ. The CDR3 loop spans 14 amino acids. The CDR3 DNA follows: TGTGCCAGCAGCTTAGAGGTTCCCCCCGGGGGAGCTTTCTTT. Translating it yields CASSLEVPPGGAFF.

This chain joins TRBV3-1 (or the pseudogene TRBV3-2) and TRBJ1-4; unclear D gene. The CDR3 covers 17 residues. CDR1 is LGHDT, CDR2 YNNKEL, per germline (reference sequence). V was shortened by 0 bases and J by 2 bases, with 13 bases between the two germline ends. The CDR3 reads CASSQDIRGRTNEKLFF. In DNA, the CDR3 is TGTGCCAGCAGCCAAGATATCCGGGGTAGGACTAATGAAAAACTGTTTTTT.

The rearrangement uses TRBV19 and TRBJ2-1; TRBD2 might be the D (5 bases). CDR3 length equals 15 residues. Trimming left V 3 bases short and J 0 bases short, with 9 bases between. CDR1 and CDR2 (germline): LNHDA, SQIVND (reference sequence). CDR3 residues: CASSMWETSYNEQFF. CDR3 DNA sequence: TGTGCCAGTAGTATGTGGGAGACCTCCTACAATGAGCAGTTCTTC.

This rearrangement joins TRBV9 to TRBJ1-2, with 7 positions matching TRBD1. The germline gives CDR1 SGDLS, CDR2 YYNGEE. This CDR3 is built from 13 residues. Losses at the gene ends were 3 bases for V and 4 bases for J; bases not matched to a gene: 3. The DNA of the CDR3 is TGTGCCAGCAGCGCGACAGGGCCCTATGGCTACACCTTC. Protein product: CASSATGPYGYTF. The whole variable domain, filled in from reference TRBV9 and TRBJ1-2, reads DSGVTQTPKHLITATGQRVTLRCSPRSGDLSVYWYQQSLDQGLQFLIQYYNGEERAKGNILERFSAQQFPDLHSELNLSSLELGDSALYFCASSATGPYGYTFGSGTRLTVV.

The chain links TRBV4-1 to TRBJ1-1, with 7 positions matching TRBD1. The CDR3 spans 14 residues. After removal of 4 bases from V and 1 base from J, the junction contained 3 bases not matched to a gene. Per germline, CDR1 MGHRA and CDR2 YSYEKL. In nucleotides, the CDR3 is TGCGCCAGCAGCCCCGACAGGGCGAACACTGAAGCTTTCTTT. Its protein product is CASSPDRANTEAFF.

This sequence joins TRBV12-3 or TRBV12-4 and TRBJ1-1; D ambiguous. V was trimmed by 3 bases and J by 6 bases, leaving 8 bases between them. This CDR3 is built from 12 residues. The CDR3 coding sequence is TGTGCCAGCAGTTTTCCTCCCCCTGAAGCTTTCTTT. Translating it yields CASSFPPPEAFF.

V usage is TRBV15 and J usage is TRBJ2-1, with D possibly matching TRBD2 (5 bases). V was clipped by 0 bases and J by 0 bases, with 15 bases between them. This CDR3 contains 18 residues. Germline V gene sequence: CDR1 LNHNV, CDR2 YYDKDF (reference sequence). The CDR3 spells CATSRDFPRGPSYNEQFF. The CDR3 DNA follows: TGTGCCACCAGCAGAGATTTCCCTCGCGGGCCCTCCTACAATGAGCAGTTCTTC.

The chain couples TRBV7-2 to TRBJ2-1; D possibly corresponds to TRBD2 (6 bases). The germline V and J ends were trimmed by 0 bases and 1 base, with 13 bases remaining between them. This CDR3 comprises 17 residues. Germline lookup yields CDR1 SGHTA and CDR2 FQGNSA. The CDR3 DNA follows: TGTGCCAGCAGCTTAGCTCAGCTGCGGGAATCCTACAATGAGCAGTTCTTC. It codes for CASSLAQLRESYNEQFF.

The rearrangement links TRBV6-5 to TRBJ1-2; no definite D call. Per germline, CDR1 MNHEY and CDR2 SVGAGI. The CDR3 extends over 14 amino acids. Trimming removed 6 bases at V and 4 bases at J, with 15 bases between. The CDR3 loop reads CASSLEASVYGYTF. CDR3 in DNA: TGTGCCAGCAGCCTCGAGGCGTCGGTCTATGGCTACACCTTC.

This chain joins TRBV6-6 and TRBJ2-3; no clear D gene. The V end lost 6 bases, the J end lost 11 bases, and 15 bases lay between the germline ends. This CDR3 region has 12 residues. Germline loops: CDR1 MNHNY, CDR2 SVGAGI (reference sequence). CDR3 sequence: CASRKTGDQQYF. The DNA for the CDR3 is TGTGCCAGCAGAAAGACTGGAGACCAGCAGTATTTT.

This chain joins TRBV5-1 and TRBJ2-2; D gene unclear. The CDR3 consists of 12 residues. Germline V gene sequence: CDR1 SGHRS, CDR2 YFSETQ. V shed 1 base and J shed 5 bases, with 3 bases lying between them. The chain's CDR3 is CASSLLTGELFF. The DNA for the CDR3 is TGCGCCAGCAGCTTGTTAACCGGGGAGCTGTTTTTT.

The chain employs TRBV10-3 and TRBJ1-5, with no clear D. Germline CDR1 reads ENHRY; CDR2 reads SYGVKD. Trimming shortened V by 6 bases and J by 4 bases, and 10 bases separated the two germline ends. CDR3 length equals 13 residues. The CDR3 sequence: CAISLEKNQPQHF. CDR3 nucleotide sequence: TGTGCCATCAGCCTAGAGAAAAATCAGCCCCAGCATTTT.

The chain recombines TRBV4-3 with TRBJ2-7, with unresolved D. This CDR3 comprises 13 residues. The V end lost 4 bases, the J end lost 3 bases, and 10 bases lay between the germline ends. Germline V lookup: CDR1 LGHNA, CDR2 YSLEER. This CDR3 reads CASSLHASYEQYF. CDR3 sequence (DNA): TGCGCCAGCAGCCTCCATGCTAGCTACGAGCAGTACTTC.

The rearrangement joins TRBV27 to TRBJ2-1; tentatively, D is TRBD1 (6 bases). CDR3 length: 16 residues. Germline CDR1 MNHEY, CDR2 SMNVEV (reference sequence). The germline V and J ends were trimmed by 6 bases and 8 bases, with 23 bases remaining between them. The CDR3 coding sequence is TGTGCCAGCAGCATGCTGGGGGCGGGCCGTTCGCATGAGCAGTTCTTC. The encoded protein is CASSMLGAGRSHEQFF.

The chain uses TRBV30 and TRBJ2-3; TRBD2 might be the D (5 bases). The germline gives CDR1 GTSNPN, CDR2 SVGIG (reference sequence). The CDR3 loop spans 14 amino acids. The V end lost 2 bases, the J end lost 2 bases, and 11 bases lay between the germline ends. The DNA for the CDR3 is TGTGCCTGGAGTTCCAGCGGCTTCACAGATACGCAGTATTTT. It specifies CAWSSSGFTDTQYF.

J is TRBJ2-3 and V is TRBV7-9; D ambiguous. The CDR3 is 13 amino acids. Germline-derived CDR1 and CDR2 are SEHNR and FQNEAQ (reference sequence). The V and J ends lost 2 bases and 7 bases respectively, with 10 bases between them. CDR3 DNA: TGTGCCAGCAGCTTAAACAGTCTTAATACGCAGTATTTT. Protein: CASSLNSLNTQYF.

This chain uses TRBV9 with TRBJ2-1; possible D gene TRBD2, 5 bases. The CDR3 runs to 14 residues. Trimming left V 0 bases short and J 4 bases short, with 8 bases between. Germline loops: CDR1 SGDLS, CDR2 YYNGEE. The CDR3 nucleotides read TGTGCCAGCAGCGTAGGAGGGATGTACAATGAGCAGTTCTTC. It specifies CASSVGGMYNEQFF.